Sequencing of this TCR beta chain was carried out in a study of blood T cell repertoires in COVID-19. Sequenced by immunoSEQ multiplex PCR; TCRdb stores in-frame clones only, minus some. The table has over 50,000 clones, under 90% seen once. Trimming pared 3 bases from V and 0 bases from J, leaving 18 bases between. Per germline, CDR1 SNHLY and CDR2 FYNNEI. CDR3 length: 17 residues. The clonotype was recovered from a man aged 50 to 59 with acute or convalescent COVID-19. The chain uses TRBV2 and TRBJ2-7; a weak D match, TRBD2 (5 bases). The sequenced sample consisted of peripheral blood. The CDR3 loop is CASSDDTNGVSSYEQYF. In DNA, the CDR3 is TGTGCCAGCAGTGATGATACGAACGGGGTATCCTCCTACGAGCAGTACTTC.